Below, one T cell receptor beta chain is given with its context. Its antigen is as yet unknown. This entry belongs to a study of blood T cells in healthy people across ages. The overall study: Per two T cells, template switching captured roughly one barcoded beta molecule.

Germline V CDR1 and CDR2: SEHNR, FQNEAQ (reference sequence). The CDR3 covers 17 residues. The ends were cut back, 1 base at V and 0 bases at J, with 15 bases in the middle. Study-level points and caveats: Higher diversity and more naive CD4+ cells were features of long-lived donors, compared to aged donors.

A J-beta primer mix and a sample-barcoded 5' primer were used in a second PCR of roughly 7 to 12 cycles. With 12 random nucleotides, a template-switch adaptor tagged each individual cDNA molecule. MiXCR, run by TCRdb on the 5' RACE reads, gives a single entry per CDR3 protein. The sample yields 1.5 million to 2 million distinct CDR3 sequences, about 50% seen once. The gene calls are TRBV7-9 and TRBJ1-1, with unresolved D. What was sequenced was blood. The sequence derives from a woman between 35 and 50 years old in good health. The CDR3 spells CASSLGPAVAMNTEAFF. CDR3 DNA sequence: TGTGCCAGCAGCTTAGGTCCAGCCGTAGCCATGAACACTGAAGCTTTCTTT.